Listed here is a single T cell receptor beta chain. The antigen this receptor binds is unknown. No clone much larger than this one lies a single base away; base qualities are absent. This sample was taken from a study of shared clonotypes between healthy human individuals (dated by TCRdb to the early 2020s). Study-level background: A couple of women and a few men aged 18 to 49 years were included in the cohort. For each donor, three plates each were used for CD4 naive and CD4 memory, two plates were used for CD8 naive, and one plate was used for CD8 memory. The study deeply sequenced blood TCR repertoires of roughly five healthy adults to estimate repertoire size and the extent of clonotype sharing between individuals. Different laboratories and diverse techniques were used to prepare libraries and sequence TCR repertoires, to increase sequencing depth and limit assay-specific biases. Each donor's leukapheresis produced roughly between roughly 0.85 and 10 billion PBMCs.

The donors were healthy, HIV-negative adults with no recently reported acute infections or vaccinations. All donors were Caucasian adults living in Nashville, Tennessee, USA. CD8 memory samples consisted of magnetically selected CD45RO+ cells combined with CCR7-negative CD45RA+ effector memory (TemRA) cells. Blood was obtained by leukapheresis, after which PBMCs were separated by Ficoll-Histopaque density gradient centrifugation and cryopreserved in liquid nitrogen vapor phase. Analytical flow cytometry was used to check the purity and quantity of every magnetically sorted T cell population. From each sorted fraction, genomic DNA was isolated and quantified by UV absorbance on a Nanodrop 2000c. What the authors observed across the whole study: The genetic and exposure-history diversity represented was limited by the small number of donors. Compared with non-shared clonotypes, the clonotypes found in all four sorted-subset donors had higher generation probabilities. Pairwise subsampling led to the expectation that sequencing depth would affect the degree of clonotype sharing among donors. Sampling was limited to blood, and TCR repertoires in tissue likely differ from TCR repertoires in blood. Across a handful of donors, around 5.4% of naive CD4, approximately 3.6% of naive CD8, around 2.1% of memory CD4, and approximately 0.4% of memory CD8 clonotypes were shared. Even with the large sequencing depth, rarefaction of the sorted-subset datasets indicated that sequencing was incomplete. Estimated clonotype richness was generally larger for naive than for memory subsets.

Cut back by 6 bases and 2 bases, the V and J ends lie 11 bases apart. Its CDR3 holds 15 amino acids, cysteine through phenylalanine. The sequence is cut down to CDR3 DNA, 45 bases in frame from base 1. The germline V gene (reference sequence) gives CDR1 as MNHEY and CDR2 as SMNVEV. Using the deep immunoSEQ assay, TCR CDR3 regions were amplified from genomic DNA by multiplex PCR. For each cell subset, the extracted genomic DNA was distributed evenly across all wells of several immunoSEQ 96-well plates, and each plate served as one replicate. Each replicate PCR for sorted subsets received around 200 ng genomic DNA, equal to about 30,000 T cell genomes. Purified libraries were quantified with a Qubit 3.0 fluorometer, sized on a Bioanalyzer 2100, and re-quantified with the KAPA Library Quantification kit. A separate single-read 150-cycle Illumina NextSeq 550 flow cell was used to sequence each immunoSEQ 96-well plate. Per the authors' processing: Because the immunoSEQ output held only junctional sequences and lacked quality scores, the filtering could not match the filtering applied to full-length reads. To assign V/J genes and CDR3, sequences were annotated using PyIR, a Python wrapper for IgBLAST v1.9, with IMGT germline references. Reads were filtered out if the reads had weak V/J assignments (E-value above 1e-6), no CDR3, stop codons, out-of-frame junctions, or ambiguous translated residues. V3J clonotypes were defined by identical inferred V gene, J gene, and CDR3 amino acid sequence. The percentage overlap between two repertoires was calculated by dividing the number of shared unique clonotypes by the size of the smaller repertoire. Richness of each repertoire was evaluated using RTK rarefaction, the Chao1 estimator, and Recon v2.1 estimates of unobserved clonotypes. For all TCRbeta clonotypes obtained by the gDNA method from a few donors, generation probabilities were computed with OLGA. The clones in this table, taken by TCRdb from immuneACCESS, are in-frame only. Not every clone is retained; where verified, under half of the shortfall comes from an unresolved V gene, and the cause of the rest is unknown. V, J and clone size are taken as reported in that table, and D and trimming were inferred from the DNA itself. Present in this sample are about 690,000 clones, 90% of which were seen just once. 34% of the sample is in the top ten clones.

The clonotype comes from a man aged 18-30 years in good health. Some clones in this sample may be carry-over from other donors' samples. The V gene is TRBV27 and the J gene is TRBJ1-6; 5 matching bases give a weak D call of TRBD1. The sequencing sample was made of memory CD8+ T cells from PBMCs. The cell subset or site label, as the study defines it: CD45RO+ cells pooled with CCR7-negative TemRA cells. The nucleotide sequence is TGTGCCAGCAGCCTCGGGGCACCCTATAATTCACCCCTCCACTTT. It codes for CASSLGAPYNSPLHF.